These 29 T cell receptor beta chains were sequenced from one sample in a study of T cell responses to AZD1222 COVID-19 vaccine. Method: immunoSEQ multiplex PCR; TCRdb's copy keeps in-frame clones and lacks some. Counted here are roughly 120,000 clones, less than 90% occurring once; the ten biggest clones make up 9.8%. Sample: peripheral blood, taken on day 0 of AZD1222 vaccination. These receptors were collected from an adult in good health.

Here the CDR3 reads CASTDREATEAFF. CDR3 coding DNA: TGTGCCAGTACGGACAGGGAGGCCACTGAAGCTTTCTTT. The chain couples TRBV19 to TRBJ1-1; 8 nucleotides line up with TRBD1. There are 13 residues in the CDR3. The V and J ends lost 7 bases and 4 bases, in that order; junction bases with no gene match: 5. Germline loops: CDR1 LNHDA, CDR2 SQIVND (reference sequence).

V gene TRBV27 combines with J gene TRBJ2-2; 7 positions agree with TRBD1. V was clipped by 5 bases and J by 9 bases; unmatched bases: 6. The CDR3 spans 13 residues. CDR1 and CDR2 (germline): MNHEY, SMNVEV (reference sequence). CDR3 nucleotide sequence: TGTGCCAGCAGTCTGGGCAGGGGGTGGGAGCTGTTTTTT. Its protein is CASSLGRGWELFF.

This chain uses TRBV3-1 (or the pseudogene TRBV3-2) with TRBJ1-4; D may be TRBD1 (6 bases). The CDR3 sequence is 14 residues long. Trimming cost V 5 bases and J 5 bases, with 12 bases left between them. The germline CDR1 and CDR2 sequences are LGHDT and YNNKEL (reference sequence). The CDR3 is CASSDSGANEKLFF. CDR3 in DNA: TGTGCCAGCAGCGACTCAGGGGCAAATGAAAAACTGTTTTTT.

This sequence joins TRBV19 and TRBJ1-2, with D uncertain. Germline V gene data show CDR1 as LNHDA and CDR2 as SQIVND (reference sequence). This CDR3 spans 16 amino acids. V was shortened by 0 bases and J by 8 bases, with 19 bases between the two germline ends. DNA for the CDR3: TGTGCCAGTAGTATAGATCTCCAGGAGTGGCGCGGAGGCTACACCTTC. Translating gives CASSIDLQEWRGGYTF.

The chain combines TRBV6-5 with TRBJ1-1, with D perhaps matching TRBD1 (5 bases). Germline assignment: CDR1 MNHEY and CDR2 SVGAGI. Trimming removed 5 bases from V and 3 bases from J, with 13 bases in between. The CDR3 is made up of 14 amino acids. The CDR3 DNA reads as TGTGCCAGCAGTCTCCGGGGGTGGGACACTGAAGCTTTCTTT. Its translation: CASSLRGWDTEAFF.

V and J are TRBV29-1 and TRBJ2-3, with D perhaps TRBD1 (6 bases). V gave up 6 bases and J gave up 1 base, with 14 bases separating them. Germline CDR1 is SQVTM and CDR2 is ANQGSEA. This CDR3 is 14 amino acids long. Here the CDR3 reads CSVTGEGGTDTQYF. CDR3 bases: TGCAGCGTGACAGGCGAGGGGGGCACAGATACGCAGTATTTT.

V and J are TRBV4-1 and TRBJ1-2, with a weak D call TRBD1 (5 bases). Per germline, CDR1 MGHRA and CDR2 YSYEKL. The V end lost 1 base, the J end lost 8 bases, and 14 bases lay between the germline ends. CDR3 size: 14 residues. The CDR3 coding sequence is TGCGCCAGCAGCCAAGCGGAGGGGATGTACGGCTACACCTTC. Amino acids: CASSQAEGMYGYTF.

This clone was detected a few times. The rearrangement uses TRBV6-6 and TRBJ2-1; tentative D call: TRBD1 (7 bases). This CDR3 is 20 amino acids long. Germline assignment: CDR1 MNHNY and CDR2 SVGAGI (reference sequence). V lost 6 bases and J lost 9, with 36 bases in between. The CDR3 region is CASRRFALSGQRNQGGEQFF. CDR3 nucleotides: TGTGCCAGCAGACGATTTGCGCTAAGCGGTCAGAGGAACCAGGGGGGTGAGCAGTTCTTC.

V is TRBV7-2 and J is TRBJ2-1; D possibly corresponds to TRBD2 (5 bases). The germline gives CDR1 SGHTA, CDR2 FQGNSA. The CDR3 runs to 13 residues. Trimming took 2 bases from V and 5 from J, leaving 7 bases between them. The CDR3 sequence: CASSLTTNNEQFF. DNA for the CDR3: TGTGCCAGCAGCTTAACGACTAACAATGAGCAGTTCTTC. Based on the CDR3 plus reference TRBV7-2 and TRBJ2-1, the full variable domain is GAGVSQSPSNKVTEKGKDVELRCDPISGHTALYWYRQSLGQGLEFLIYFQGNSAPDKSGLPSDRFSAERTGGSVSTLTIQRTQQEDSAVYLCASSLTTNNEQFFGPGTRLTVL.

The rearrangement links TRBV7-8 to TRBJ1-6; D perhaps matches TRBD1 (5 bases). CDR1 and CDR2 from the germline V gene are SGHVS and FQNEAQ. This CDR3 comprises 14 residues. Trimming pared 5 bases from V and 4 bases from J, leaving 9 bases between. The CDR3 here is CASSTRQYNSPLHF. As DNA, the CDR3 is TGTGCCAGCAGCACCCGACAGTATAATTCACCCCTCCACTTT.

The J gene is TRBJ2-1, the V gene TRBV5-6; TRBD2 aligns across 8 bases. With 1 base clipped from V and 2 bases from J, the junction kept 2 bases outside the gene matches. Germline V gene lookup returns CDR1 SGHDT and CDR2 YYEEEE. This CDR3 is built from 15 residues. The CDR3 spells CASSLTSGPYNEQFF. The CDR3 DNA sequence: TGTGCCAGCAGCTTGACTAGCGGACCCTACAATGAGCAGTTCTTC.

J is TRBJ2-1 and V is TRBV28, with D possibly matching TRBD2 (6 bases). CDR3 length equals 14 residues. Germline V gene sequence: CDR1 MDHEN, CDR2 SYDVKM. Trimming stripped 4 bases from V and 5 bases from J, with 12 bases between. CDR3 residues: CASSYGTLDNEQFF. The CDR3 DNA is TGTGCCAGCAGTTACGGGACTCTCGACAATGAGCAGTTCTTC.

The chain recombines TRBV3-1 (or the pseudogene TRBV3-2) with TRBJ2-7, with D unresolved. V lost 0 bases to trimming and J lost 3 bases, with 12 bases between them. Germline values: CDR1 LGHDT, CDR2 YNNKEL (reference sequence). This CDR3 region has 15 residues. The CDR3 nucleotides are TGTGCCAGCAGCCAAGATCGTAGGGTTAGCTACGAGCAGTACTTC. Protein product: CASSQDRRVSYEQYF.

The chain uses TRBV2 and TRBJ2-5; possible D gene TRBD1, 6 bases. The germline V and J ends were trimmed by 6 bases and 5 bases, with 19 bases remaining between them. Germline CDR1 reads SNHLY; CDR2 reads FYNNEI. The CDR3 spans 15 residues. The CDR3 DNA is TGTGCCAGCAGCTACCAGGGGCACCATCGGGAGACCCAGTACTTC. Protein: CASSYQGHHRETQYF.

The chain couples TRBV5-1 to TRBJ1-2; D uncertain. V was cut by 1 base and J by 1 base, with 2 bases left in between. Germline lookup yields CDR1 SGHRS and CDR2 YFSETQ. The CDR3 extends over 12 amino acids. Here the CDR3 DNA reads TGCGCCAGCAGCTTGAGTAACTATGGCTACACCTTC. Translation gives CASSLSNYGYTF.

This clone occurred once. The CDR3, as DNA: TGCGCCAGCAGACCCAGATCAGATAATATCTACGAGCAGTACTTC. Amino acid sequence: CASRPRSDNIYEQYF. This chain joins TRBV4-1 and TRBJ2-7; D is ambiguous. Germline V gives CDR1 MGHRA, CDR2 YSYEKL. The length of the CDR3 is 15 residues. Trimming left V 6 bases short and J 3 bases short, with 18 bases between.

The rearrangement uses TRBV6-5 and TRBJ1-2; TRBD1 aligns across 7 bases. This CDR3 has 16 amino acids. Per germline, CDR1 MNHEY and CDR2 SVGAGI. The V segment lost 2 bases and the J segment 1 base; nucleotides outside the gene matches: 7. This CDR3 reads CASSYLTGTDNYGYTF. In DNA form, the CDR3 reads TGTGCCAGCAGTTACCTAACCGGGACAGATAACTATGGCTACACCTTC.

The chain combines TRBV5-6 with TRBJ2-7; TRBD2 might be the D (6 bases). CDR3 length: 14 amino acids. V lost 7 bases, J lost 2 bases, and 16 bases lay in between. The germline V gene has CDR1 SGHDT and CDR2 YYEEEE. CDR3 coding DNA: TGTGCCAGCCGCGGGGTTGGGCCAGCCTACGAGCAGTACTTC. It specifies CASRGVGPAYEQYF.

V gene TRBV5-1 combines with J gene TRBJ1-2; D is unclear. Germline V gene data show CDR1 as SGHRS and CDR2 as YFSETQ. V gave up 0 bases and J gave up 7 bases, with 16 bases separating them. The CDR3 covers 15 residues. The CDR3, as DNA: TGCGCCAGCAGCTTGGATGTGGGCGACTATGGTGGCTACACCTTC. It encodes CASSLDVGDYGGYTF.

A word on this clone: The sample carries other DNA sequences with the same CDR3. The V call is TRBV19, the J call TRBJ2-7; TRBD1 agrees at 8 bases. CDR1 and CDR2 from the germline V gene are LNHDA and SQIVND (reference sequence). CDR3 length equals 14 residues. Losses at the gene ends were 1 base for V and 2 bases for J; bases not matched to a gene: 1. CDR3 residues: CASSIGTGPYEQYF. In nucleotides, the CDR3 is TGTGCCAGTAGTATAGGGACAGGGCCCTACGAGCAGTACTTC.

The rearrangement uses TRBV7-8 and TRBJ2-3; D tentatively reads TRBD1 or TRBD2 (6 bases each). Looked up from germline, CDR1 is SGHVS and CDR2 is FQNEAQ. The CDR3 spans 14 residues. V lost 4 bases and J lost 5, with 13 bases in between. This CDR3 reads CASSSTGAGDTQYF. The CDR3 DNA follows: TGTGCCAGCAGCTCGACGGGGGCGGGAGATACGCAGTATTTT.

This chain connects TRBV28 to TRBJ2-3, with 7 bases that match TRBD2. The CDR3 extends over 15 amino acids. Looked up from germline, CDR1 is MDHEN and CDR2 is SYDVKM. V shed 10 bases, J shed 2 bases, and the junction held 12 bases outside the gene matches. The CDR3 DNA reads TGTGCCACCTCCCCCCCGACTAGCCTCACAGATACGCAGTATTTT. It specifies CATSPPTSLTDTQYF.

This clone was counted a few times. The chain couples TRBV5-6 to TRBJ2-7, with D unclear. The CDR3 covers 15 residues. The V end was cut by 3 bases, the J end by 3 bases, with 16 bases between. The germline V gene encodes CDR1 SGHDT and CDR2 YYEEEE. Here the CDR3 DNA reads TGTGCCAGCAGCTGGTCAGCCAGGTCGAGCTACGAGCAGTACTTC. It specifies CASSWSARSSYEQYF.

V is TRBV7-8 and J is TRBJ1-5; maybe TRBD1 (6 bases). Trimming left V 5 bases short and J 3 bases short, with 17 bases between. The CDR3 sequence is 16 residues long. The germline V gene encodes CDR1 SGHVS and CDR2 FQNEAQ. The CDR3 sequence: CASSLGGGQANQPQHF. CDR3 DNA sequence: TGTGCCAGCAGCCTAGGGGGGGGGCAGGCCAATCAGCCCCAGCATTTT.

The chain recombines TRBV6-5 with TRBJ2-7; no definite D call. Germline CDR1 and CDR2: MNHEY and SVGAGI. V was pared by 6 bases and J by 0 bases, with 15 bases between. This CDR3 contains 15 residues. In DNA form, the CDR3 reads TGTGCCAGCAGCCCCGGACCGCACTTCTCCTACGAGCAGTACTTC. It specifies CASSPGPHFSYEQYF.

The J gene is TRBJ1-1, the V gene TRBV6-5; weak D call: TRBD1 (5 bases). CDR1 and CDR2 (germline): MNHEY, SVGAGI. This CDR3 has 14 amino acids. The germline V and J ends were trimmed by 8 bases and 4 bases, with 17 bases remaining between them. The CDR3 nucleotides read TGTGCCAGCCTAATGTGGGGCGGAAGCACTGAAGCTTTCTTT. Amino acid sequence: CASLMWGGSTEAFF.

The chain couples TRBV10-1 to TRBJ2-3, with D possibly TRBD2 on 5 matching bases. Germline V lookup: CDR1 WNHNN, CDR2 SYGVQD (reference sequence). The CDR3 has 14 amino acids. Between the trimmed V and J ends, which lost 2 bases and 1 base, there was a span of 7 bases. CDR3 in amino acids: CASSERGRTDTQYF. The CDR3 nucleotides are TGCGCCAGCAGTGAGCGAGGGCGCACAGATACGCAGTATTTT.

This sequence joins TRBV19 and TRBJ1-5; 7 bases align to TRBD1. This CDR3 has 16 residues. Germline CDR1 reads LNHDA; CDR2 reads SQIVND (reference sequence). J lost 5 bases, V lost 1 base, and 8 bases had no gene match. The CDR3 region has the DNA TGTGCCAGTAGTATAGTTACGGACAGGCATTATCAGCCCCAGCATTTT. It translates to CASSIVTDRHYQPQHF.

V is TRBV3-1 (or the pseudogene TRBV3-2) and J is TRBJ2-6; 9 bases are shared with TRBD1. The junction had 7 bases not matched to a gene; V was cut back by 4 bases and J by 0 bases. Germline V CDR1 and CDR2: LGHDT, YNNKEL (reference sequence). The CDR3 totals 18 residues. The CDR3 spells CASSRPPGQGSGANVLTF. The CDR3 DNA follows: TGTGCCAGCAGCCGTCCCCCGGGACAGGGCTCTGGGGCCAACGTCCTGACTTTC.